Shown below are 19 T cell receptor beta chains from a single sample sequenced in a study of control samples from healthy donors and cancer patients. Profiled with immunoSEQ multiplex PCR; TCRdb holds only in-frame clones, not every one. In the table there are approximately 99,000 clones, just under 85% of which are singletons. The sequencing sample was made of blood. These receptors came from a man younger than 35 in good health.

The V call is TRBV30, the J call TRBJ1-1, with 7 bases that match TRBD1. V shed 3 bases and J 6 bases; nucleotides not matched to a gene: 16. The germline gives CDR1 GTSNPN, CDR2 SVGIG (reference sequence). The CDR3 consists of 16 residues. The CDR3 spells CAWSETQGPSPAEAFF. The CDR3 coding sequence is TGTGCCTGGAGCGAGACACAGGGGCCATCGCCTGCTGAAGCTTTCTTT. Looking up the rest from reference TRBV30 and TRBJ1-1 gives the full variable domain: SQTIHQWPATLVQPVGSPLSLECTVEGTSNPNLYWYRQAAGRGLQLLFYSVGIGQISSEVPQNLSASRPQDRQFILSSKKLLLSDSGFYLCAWSETQGPSPAEAFFGQGTRLTVV.

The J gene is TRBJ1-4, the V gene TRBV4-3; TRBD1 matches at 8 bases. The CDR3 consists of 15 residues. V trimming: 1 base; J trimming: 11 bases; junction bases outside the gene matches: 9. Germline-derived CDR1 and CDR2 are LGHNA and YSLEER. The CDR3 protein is CASSQVGDRGRKLFF. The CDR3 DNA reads TGCGCCAGCAGCCAAGTCGGAGACAGGGGACGGAAACTGTTTTTT.

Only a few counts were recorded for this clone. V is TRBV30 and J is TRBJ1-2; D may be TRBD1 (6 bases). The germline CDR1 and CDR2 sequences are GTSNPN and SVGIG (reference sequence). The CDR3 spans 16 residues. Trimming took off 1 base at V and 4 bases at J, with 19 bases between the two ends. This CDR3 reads CAWSGQGSYDGYGYTF. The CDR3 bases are TGTGCCTGGAGTGGGCAGGGGTCGTATGATGGCTATGGCTACACCTTC.

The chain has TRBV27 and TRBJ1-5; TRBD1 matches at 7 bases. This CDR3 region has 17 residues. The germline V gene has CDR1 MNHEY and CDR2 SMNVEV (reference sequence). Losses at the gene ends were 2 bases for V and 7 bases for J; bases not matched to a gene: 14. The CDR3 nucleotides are TGTGCCAGCAGTTTAAGGGGGCTGGGCGGGAAGACCCAGCCCCAGCATTTT. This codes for CASSLRGLGGKTQPQHF.

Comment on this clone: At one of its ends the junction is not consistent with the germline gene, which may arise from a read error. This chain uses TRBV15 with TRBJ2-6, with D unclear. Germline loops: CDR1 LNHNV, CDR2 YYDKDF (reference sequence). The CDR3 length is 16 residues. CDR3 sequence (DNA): TGCCTGATTAGGGCCAGGTATAGTACTGGGGCCAACGTCCTGACTTTC. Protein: CLIRARYSTGANVLTF.

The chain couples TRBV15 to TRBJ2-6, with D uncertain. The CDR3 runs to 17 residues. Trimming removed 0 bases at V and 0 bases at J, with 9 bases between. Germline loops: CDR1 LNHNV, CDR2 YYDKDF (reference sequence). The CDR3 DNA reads TGTGCCACCAGCAGAGACACGACCTCCTCTGGGGCCAACGTCCTGACTTTC. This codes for CATSRDTTSSGANVLTF.

The CDR3 spells CATSRDMTNAGGYTF. The CDR3 bases are TGTGCCACCAGCAGAGATATGACCAACGCGGGGGGCTACACCTTC. The rearrangement joins TRBV15 to TRBJ1-2; D gene unclear. The ends were cut back, 0 bases at V and 8 bases at J, with 16 bases in the middle. Germline CDR1 is LNHNV and CDR2 is YYDKDF (reference sequence). This CDR3 is built from 15 residues.

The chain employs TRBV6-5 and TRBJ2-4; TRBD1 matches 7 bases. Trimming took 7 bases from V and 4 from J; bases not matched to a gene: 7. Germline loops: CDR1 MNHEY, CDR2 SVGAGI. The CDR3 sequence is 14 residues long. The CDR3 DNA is TGTGCCAGCATATCGACAGGGAAGAAAAACATTCAGTACTTC. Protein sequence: CASISTGKKNIQYF.

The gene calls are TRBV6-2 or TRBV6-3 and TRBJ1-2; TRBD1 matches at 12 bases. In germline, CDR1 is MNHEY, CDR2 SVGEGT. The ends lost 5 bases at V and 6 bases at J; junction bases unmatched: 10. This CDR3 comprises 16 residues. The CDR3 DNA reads TGTGCCAGCAGTCCCGGGACAGGGGGCCTATCGGATGGCTACACCTTC. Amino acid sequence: CASSPGTGGLSDGYTF.

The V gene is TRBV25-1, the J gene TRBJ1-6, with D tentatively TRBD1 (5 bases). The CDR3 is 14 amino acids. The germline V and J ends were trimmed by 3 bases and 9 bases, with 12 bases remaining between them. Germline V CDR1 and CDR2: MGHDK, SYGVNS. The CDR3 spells CASSDRASISPLHF. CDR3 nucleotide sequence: TGTGCCAGCAGTGACAGGGCCTCGATTTCACCCCTCCACTTT.

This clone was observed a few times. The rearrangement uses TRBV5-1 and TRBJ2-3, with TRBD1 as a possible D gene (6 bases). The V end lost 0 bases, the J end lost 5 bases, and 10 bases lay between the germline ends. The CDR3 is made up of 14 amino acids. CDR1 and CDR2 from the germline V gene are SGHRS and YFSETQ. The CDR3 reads CASSLGTAQDTQYF. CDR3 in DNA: TGCGCCAGCAGCTTGGGGACAGCGCAAGATACGCAGTATTTT.

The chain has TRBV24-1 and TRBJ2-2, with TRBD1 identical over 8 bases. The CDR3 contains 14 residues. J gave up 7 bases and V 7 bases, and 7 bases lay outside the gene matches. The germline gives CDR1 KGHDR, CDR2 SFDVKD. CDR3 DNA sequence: TGTGCCACCAGAGAAGACAGGGGAGACGGGGAGCTGTTTTTT. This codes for CATREDRGDGELFF.

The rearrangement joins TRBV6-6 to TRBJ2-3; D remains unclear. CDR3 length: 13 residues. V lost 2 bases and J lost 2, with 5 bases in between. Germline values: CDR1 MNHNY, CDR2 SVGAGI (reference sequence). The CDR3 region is CASSYRNTDTQYF. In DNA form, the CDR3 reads TGTGCCAGCAGTTACCGTAACACAGATACGCAGTATTTT.

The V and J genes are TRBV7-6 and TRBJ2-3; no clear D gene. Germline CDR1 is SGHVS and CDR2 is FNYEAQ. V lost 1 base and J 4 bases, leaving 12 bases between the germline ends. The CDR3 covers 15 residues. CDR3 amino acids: CASSLEPTVADTQYF. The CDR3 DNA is TGTGCCAGCAGCTTAGAGCCTACAGTGGCAGATACGCAGTATTTT.

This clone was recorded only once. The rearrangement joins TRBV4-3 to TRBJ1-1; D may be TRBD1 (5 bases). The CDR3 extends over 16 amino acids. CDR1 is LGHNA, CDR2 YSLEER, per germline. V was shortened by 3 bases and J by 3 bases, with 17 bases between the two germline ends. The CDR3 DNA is TGCGCCAGCAGCCAGGCCCCGGGACGGGAGGACACTGAAGCTTTCTTT. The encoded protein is CASSQAPGREDTEAFF.

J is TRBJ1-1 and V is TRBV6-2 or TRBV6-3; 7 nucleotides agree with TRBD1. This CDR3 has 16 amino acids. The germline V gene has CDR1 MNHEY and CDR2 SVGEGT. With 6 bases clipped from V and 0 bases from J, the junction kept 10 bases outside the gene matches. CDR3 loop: CASRPSEGALNTEAFF. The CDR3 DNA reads TGTGCCAGCAGGCCTTCCGAGGGGGCCCTGAACACTGAAGCTTTCTTT.

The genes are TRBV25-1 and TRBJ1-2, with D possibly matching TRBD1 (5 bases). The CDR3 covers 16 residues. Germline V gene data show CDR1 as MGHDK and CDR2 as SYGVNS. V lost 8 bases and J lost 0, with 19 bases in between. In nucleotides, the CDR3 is TGTGCCAGCGGGGACCTTCGGGAGGAAACTAACTATGGCTACACCTTC. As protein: CASGDLREETNYGYTF.

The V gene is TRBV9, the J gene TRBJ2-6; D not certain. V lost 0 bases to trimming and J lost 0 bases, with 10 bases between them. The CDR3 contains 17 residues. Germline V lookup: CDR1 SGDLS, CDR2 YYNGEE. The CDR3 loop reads CASSVGSGSSGANVLTF. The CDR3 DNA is TGTGCCAGCAGCGTAGGATCAGGAAGCTCTGGGGCCAACGTCCTGACTTTC.

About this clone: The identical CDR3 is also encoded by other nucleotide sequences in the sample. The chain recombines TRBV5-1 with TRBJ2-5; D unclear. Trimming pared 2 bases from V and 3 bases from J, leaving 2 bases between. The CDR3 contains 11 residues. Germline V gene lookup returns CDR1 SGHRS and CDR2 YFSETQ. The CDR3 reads CASSFKETQYF. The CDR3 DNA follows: TGCGCCAGCAGCTTCAAAGAGACCCAGTACTTC.